The rows below give T cell receptor beta chains drawn from one sample of a study of blood T cell repertoires in COVID-19. Method: immunoSEQ multiplex PCR; TCRdb's copy keeps in-frame clones and lacks some. This sample has fewer than 300,000 clones, with approximately 83% found just once. Sequencing was done on a sample of peripheral blood. The receptors derive from a woman in her 50s who had recovered from COVID-19. CDR3s include the opening cysteine and the closing phenylalanine or tryptophan. D genes are given only for firm matches. Clone size is stated in some rows and not others, as once, few, many or a class when expanded.

clone_size	d_call	v_call	j_call	cdr3_aa	cdr3_nt
once	TRBD1	TRBV19	TRBJ1-1	CASSISGTGVNTEAFF	TGTGCCAGTAGTATCAGCGGGACAGGGGTGAACACTGAAGCTTTCTTT
NA	NA	TRBV7-9	TRBJ2-2	CASSPALGGVTGELFF	TGTGCCAGCAGCCCCGCCCTCGGGGGAGTGACCGGGGAGCTGTTTTTT
NA	NA	TRBV7-9	TRBJ2-5	CASNICQEGKVKETQYF	TGTGCCAGCAATATCTGCCAAGAGGGTAAGGTCAAAGAGACCCAGTACTTC
few	TRBD2	TRBV27	TRBJ2-3	CASSSGTSGRGADTQYF	TGTGCCAGCAGCTCCGGGACTAGCGGGAGGGGGGCAGATACGCAGTATTTT
NA	TRBD2	TRBV4-2	TRBJ2-3	CASSQEGVRASGSTDTQYF	TGTGCCAGCAGCCAAGAAGGGGTCAGGGCTAGCGGAAGCACAGATACGCAGTATTTT
NA	TRBD2	TRBV15	TRBJ2-5	CATSRPKTSGGAKETQYF	TGTGCCACCAGCAGACCCAAGACTAGCGGGGGGGCTAAAGAGACCCAGTACTTC
NA	TRBD2	TRBV6-2/TRBV6-3	TRBJ2-4	CASSYAGDGAKNIQYF	TGTGCCAGCAGTTACGCGGGGGACGGAGCCAAAAACATTCAGTACTTC
NA	NA	TRBV25-1	TRBJ1-2	CASSESGNYGYTF	TGTGCCAGCAGTGAATCGGGGAACTATGGCTACACCTTC
NA	TRBD2	TRBV19	TRBJ2-1	CASSAIPGGSMNEQFF	TGTGCCAGTAGCGCAATCCCGGGGGGGTCCATGAATGAGCAGTTCTTC
NA	NA	TRBV9	TRBJ2-5	CASSDNRAGQETQYF	TGTGCCAGCAGCGACAATCGGGCGGGGCAAGAGACCCAGTACTTC
NA	TRBD2	TRBV7-9	TRBJ2-2	CASSLGPASGRSTGELFF	TGTGCCAGCAGCTTAGGGCCGGCTAGCGGGAGGTCCACCGGGGAGCTGTTTTTT
NA	NA	TRBV7-7	TRBJ1-5	CASRLRLVWESNQPQHF	TGTGCCAGCAGACTCCGGCTGGTCTGGGAGAGCAATCAGCCCCAGCATTTT
NA	NA	TRBV28	TRBJ1-5	CASSFGGQPQHF	TGTGCCAGCTCATTTGGGGGGCAGCCCCAGCATTTT
few	TRBD1	TRBV3-1/TRBV3-2	TRBJ1-5	CASAAGDRESPQHF	TGTGCCAGCGCCGCGGGGGACAGGGAATCGCCCCAGCATTTT
NA	TRBD1	TRBV4-1	TRBJ2-1	CASSQTLGTVQYNEQFF	TGCGCCAGCAGCCAAACCCTCGGGACAGTTCAATACAATGAGCAGTTCTTC
NA	NA	TRBV19	TRBJ1-2	CASSLYPLGNYGYTF	TGTGCCAGTAGTTTATACCCTCTAGGTAACTATGGCTACACCTTC
NA	NA	TRBV10-2	TRBJ1-6	CATRSGTVASPLHF	TGCGCCACCAGGTCCGGGACTGTCGCGTCACCCCTCCACTTT
once	NA	TRBV4-1	TRBJ1-1	CASSQDLVGGATEAFF	TGCGCCAGCAGCCAAGACCTGGTGGGGGGTGCCACTGAAGCTTTCTTT
NA	NA	TRBV6-2/TRBV6-3	TRBJ2-1	CASSYSNSGYNEQFF	TGTGCCAGCAGTTACTCGAATTCCGGCTACAATGAGCAGTTCTTC
NA	TRBD2	TRBV6-1	TRBJ2-1	CASSDGTSGRAASEQFF	TGTGCCAGCAGTGACGGGACTAGCGGGAGGGCCGCCAGTGAGCAGTTCTTC
NA	NA	TRBV7-3	TRBJ2-5	CASSLTLETQYF	TGTGCCAGCAGCTTAACACTAGAGACCCAGTACTTC
NA	NA	TRBV30	TRBJ2-7	CAWSVIWGSSYEQYF	TGTGCCTGGAGTGTTATTTGGGGCAGCTCCTACGAGCAGTACTTC
NA	NA	TRBV2	TRBJ2-2	CASSENIGAGLFF	TGTGCCAGCAGTGAAAATATTGGGGCCGGGCTGTTTTTT